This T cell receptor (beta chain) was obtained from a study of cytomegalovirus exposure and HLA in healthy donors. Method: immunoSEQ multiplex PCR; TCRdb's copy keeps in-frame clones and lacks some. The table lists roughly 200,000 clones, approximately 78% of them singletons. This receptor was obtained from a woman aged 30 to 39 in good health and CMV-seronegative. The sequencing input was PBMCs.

This chain's CDR3 is CASSPQGASTEAFF. The CDR3 nucleotides are TGTGCCAGCAGCCCACAGGGGGCGAGCACTGAAGCTTTCTTT. This sequence joins TRBV11-2 and TRBJ1-1, with TRBD1 matching 9 bases. Germline CDR1 and CDR2: SGHAT and FQNNGV. This CDR3 spans 14 amino acids. J lost 4 bases, V lost 5 bases, and 5 bases had no gene match. The full variable domain, its missing parts supplied by reference TRBV11-2 and TRBJ1-1, is EAGVAQSPRYKIIEKRQSVAFWCNPISGHATLYWYQQILGQGPKLLIQFQNNGVVDDSQLPKDRFSAERLKGVDSTLKIQPAKLEDSAVYLCASSPQGASTEAFFGQGTRLTVV.